This T cell receptor (beta chain) is from a study of blood T cell repertoires in COVID-19. Sequenced by immunoSEQ multiplex PCR; TCRdb stores in-frame clones only, minus some. The table includes fewer than 200,000 clones, around 90% detected once. Each participant's cohort was designated according to participant-reported clinical history. This CDR3 spans 16 amino acids. Germline V gives CDR1 SNHLY, CDR2 FYNNEI. Trimming stripped 6 bases from V and 2 bases from J, with 19 bases between. The receptor's source is a woman younger than 30 who had recovered from COVID-19. The sequencing sample was made of PBMCs or T cells enriched from blood (not recorded which). The chain couples TRBV2 to TRBJ2-5; D might be TRBD1 (6 bases). CDR3 region: CASSQGPSIIQETQYF. CDR3 coding DNA: TGTGCCAGCAGCCAGGGGCCCTCCATTATTCAAGAGACCCAGTACTTC. The entire variable domain, with the rest obtained from reference TRBV2 and TRBJ2-5, is as follows: EPEVTQTPSHQVTQMGQEVILRCVPISNHLYFYWYRQILGQKVEFLVSFYNNEISEKSEIFDDQFSVERPDGSNFTLKIRSTKLEDSAMYFCASSQGPSIIQETQYFGPGTRLLVL.